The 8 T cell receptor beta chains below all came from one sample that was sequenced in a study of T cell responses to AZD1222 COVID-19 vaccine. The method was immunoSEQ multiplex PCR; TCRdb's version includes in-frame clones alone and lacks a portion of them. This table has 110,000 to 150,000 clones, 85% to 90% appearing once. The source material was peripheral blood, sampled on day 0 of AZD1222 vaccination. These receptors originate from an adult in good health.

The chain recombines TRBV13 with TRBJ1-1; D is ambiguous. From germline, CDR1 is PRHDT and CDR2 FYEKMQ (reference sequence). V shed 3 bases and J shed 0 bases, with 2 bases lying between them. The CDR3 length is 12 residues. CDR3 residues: CASSFLNTEAFF. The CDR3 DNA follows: TGTGCCAGCAGCTTTTTGAACACTGAAGCTTTCTTT. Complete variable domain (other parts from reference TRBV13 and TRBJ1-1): AAGVIQSPRHLIKEKRETATLKCYPIPRHDTVYWYQQGPGQDPQFLISFYEKMQSDKGSIPDRFSAQQFSDYHSELNMSSLELGDSALYFCASSFLNTEAFFGQGTRLTVV.

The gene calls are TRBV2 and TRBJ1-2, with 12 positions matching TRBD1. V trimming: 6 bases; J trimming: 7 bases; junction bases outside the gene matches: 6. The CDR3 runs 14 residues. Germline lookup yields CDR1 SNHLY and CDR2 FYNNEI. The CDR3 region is CASRPGQGARGYTF. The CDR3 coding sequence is TGTGCCAGCAGGCCGGGACAGGGGGCGCGTGGCTACACCTTC.

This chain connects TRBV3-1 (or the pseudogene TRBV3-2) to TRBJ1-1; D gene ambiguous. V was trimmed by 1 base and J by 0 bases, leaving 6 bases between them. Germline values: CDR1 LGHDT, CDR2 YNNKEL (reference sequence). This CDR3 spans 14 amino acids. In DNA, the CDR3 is TGTGCCAGCAGCCAAGGGGTTATGAACACTGAAGCTTTCTTT. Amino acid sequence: CASSQGVMNTEAFF.

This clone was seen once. This CDR3 is CATSRDRDRAYEQYF. CDR3 DNA: TGTGCCACCAGCAGAGATAGGGACAGGGCCTACGAGCAGTACTTC. V and J are TRBV15 and TRBJ2-7, with 9 nucleotides matching TRBD1. Germline V gene data show CDR1 as LNHNV and CDR2 as YYDKDF (reference sequence). The CDR3 is made up of 15 amino acids. The V and J ends lost 0 bases and 2 bases, in that order; junction bases with no gene match: 2.

The CDR3 DNA is TGTGCCAGTAGTACTAGACAGGGGCATCAGCCCCAGCATTTT. Translated, it gives CASSTRQGHQPQHF. The chain recombines TRBV19 with TRBJ1-5; 8 nucleotides align to TRBD1. Germline loops: CDR1 LNHDA, CDR2 SQIVND (reference sequence). Germline trimming cut 4 bases from V and 5 bases from J; bases unmatched to any gene: 4. The CDR3 is 14 amino acids.

Here the CDR3 DNA reads TGTGCCAGCAGTCGAGGGACAGGGGGCTATGGCTACACCTTC. Amino acids: CASSRGTGGYGYTF. The chain is built from TRBV6-5 and TRBJ1-2; 11 bases fit TRBD1. The germline CDR1 and CDR2 sequences are MNHEY and SVGAGI. The CDR3 spans 14 residues. Germline trimming cut 5 bases from V and 4 bases from J; bases unmatched to any gene: 3.

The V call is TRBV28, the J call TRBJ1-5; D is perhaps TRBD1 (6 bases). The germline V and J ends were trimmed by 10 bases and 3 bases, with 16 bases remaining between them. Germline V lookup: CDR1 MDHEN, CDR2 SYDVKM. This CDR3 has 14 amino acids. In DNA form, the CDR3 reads TGTGCCACTAAAAAGGGGGTTACCAATCAGCCCCAGCATTTT. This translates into CATKKGVTNQPQHF.

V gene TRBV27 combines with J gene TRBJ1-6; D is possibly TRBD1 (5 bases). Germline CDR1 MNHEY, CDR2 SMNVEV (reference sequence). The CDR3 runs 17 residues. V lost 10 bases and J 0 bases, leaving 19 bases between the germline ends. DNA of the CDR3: TGTGCCACCACTTCGGGGCATGGAAGCTCCTATAATTCACCCCTCCACTTT. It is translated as CATTSGHGSSYNSPLHF.